The T cell receptor beta chain under discussion was sequenced for a study of T cells in Graves' hyperthyroidism and ophthalmopathy. TCR beta CDR3 regions were amplified from RNA. TCR CDR3 underwent first-round RT-PCR with the HTBI primer set. One entry per CDR3 protein, called by TCRdb with MiXCR from the multiplex PCR reads. The table shows about 510,000 distinct CDR3 sequences, with about 14% occurring only once. This CDR3 contains 15 residues. In germline, CDR1 is MGHRA, CDR2 YSYEKL. V dropped 4 bases and J dropped 0 bases, with 13 bases sitting between them. Patients showing uncontrolled infection, other autoimmune disease, pregnancy or lactation were ineligible. Clinical symptoms, serum thyroxine, TRAb, thyroid ultrasound and orbital computed tomography established diagnosis. This clonotype was recorded a few times.

Input material: blood. V is TRBV4-1 and J is TRBJ2-7, with D maybe TRBD2 (5 bases). The TCR was taken from a woman aged 40 to 50 with Graves' hyperthyroidism. CDR3 in DNA: TGCGCCAGCAGCCCGCGACCGGGGTCCTCCTACGAGCAGTACTTC. Translating it yields CASSPRPGSSYEQYF.